This entry lists 30 T cell receptor beta chains sequenced from one sample in a study of shared clonotypes between healthy human individuals (TCRdb year 2020). Library creation used the immunoSEQ multiplex PCR assay. This is the immuneACCESS table as TCRdb keeps it, with only in-frame sequences that have V and J called. A part of the clones is gone; compared with another copy, unresolved V genes explain less than half, and the rest is unexplained. A total of some 2 million clones appear in this sample, just under 95% of them only once. The ten largest clones add up to 1.1% of the sample. For the CD8 naive samples, CD45RO-negative cells were positively selected for CCR7, yielding a CD45RA+CCR7+ population from which TemRA cells were excluded. The sequencing input was naive CD8+ T cells sorted from blood. Interpreted using the paper, the cell subset or site label stands for: CD45RA+CCR7+. The receptors here all came from a man between 18 and 29 years old in good health.

The V call is TRBV30, the J call TRBJ2-5; possible D gene TRBD1, 6 bases. The assigned J gene may be wrong: the sequence end matches TRBJ2-7 better. The CDR3 spans 15 residues. Germline V CDR1 and CDR2: GTSNPN, SVGIG (reference sequence). The chain's CDR3 is CAWSTEDRLPYEQYF. The DNA for the CDR3 is TGTGCCTGGAGTACCGAAGACAGGCTTCCCTACGAGCAGTACTTC.

This chain links TRBV7-6 with TRBJ2-7; 8 positions match TRBD1. Trimming cost V 3 bases and J 4 bases; bases outside gene matches: 8. The CDR3 has 15 amino acids. Germline CDR1 is SGHVS and CDR2 is FNYEAQ. DNA of the CDR3: TGTGCCAGCAGCTTGGAAAGACAGGGGTGGTACGAGCAGTACTTC. Protein: CASSLERQGWYEQYF.

V is TRBV4-3 and J is TRBJ2-1; maybe TRBD2 (6 bases). Trimming removed 1 base at V and 3 bases at J, with 13 bases between. CDR1 and CDR2 from the germline V gene are LGHNA and YSLEER. The CDR3 sequence is 16 residues long. CDR3 region: CASSQVTGTDYNEQFF. Here the CDR3 DNA reads TGCGCCAGCAGCCAAGTGACTGGGACTGACTACAATGAGCAGTTCTTC.

The chain combines TRBV30 with TRBJ2-3; D unclear. V gave up 2 bases and J gave up 7 bases, with 13 bases separating them. Germline V CDR1 and CDR2: GTSNPN, SVGIG (reference sequence). The CDR3 loop spans 13 amino acids. The CDR3: CAWSPLGGHTQYF. In DNA form, the CDR3 reads TGTGCCTGGAGTCCATTAGGCGGACATACGCAGTATTTT. Drawing the rest from reference TRBV30 and TRBJ2-3, the complete variable domain is SQTIHQWPATLVQPVGSPLSLECTVEGTSNPNLYWYRQAAGRGLQLLFYSVGIGQISSEVPQNLSASRPQDRQFILSSKKLLLSDSGFYLCAWSPLGGHTQYFGPGTRLTVL.

This sequence joins TRBV4-3 and TRBJ2-7; 9 bases match TRBD1. Germline trimming cut 5 bases from V and 2 bases from J; bases unmatched to any gene: 10. CDR1 and CDR2 (germline): LGHNA, YSLEER. CDR3 length: 16 residues. The CDR3 is CASSYSRQGGPYEQYF. For the CDR3, the DNA is TGCGCCAGCAGCTACTCCCGACAGGGGGGACCCTACGAGCAGTACTTC.

The rearrangement joins TRBV5-8 to TRBJ2-3; D is possibly TRBD2 (6 bases). The CDR3 totals 15 residues. The V gene lost 6 bases and the J gene lost 5 bases, with 19 bases spanning the gap. Germline CDR1 reads SGHTS; CDR2 reads YDEGEE. The CDR3 sequence is CASNLLGPSVDTQYF. The CDR3 DNA sequence: TGTGCCAGCAACCTCCTGGGGCCTAGCGTAGATACGCAGTATTTT.

The chain combines TRBV7-9 with TRBJ2-3; unclear D gene. The CDR3 is made up of 14 amino acids. V was cut by 5 bases and J by 1 base, with 10 bases left in between. Germline lookup yields CDR1 SEHNR and CDR2 FQNEAQ (reference sequence). The chain's CDR3 is CASSGSNGTDTQYF. DNA of the CDR3: TGTGCCAGCAGCGGCAGTAATGGCACAGATACGCAGTATTTT. The variable domain in full, with the rest retrieved from reference TRBV7-9 and TRBJ2-3, is DTGVSQNPRHKITKRGQNVTFRCDPISEHNRLYWYRQTLGQGPEFLTYFQNEAQLEKSRLLSDRFSAERPKGSFSTLEIQRTEQGDSAMYLCASSGSNGTDTQYFGPGTRLTVL.

The chain has TRBV4-1 and TRBJ1-2, with a weak D call TRBD1 (5 bases). The V gene's germline CDR1 is MGHRA and CDR2 YSYEKL. The V end lost 0 bases, the J end lost 8 bases, and 13 bases lay between the germline ends. The CDR3 length is 14 residues. The CDR3 region has the DNA TGCGCCAGCAGCCAAGAAAGGGGTACATGGGGCTACACCTTC. Its translation: CASSQERGTWGYTF.

J is TRBJ2-1 and V is TRBV10-2; a weak D match, TRBD1 (5 bases). CDR1 is WSHSY, CDR2 SAAADI, per germline. The CDR3 has 14 residues. The V end lost 10 bases, the J end lost 0 bases, and 13 bases lay between the germline ends. The CDR3 DNA is TGCGCCACCATACAGGAAAACTCCTACAATGAGCAGTTCTTC. Protein sequence: CATIQENSYNEQFF.

The gene calls are TRBV4-3 and TRBJ2-7; a possible D gene is TRBD2 (5 bases). V was shortened by 0 bases and J by 1 base, with 13 bases between the two germline ends. The germline V gene encodes CDR1 LGHNA and CDR2 YSLEER. The CDR3 extends over 16 amino acids. The DNA for the CDR3 is TGCGCCAGCAGCCAAGAGATGGCGGGCTATTCCTACGAGCAGTACTTC. Its protein product is CASSQEMAGYSYEQYF.

The chain employs TRBV2 and TRBJ2-2; no firm D call. CDR1 and CDR2 (germline): SNHLY, FYNNEI. The V end was cut by 8 bases, the J end by 0 bases, with 10 bases between. The CDR3 runs 14 residues. This chain's CDR3 is CASEVSSNTGELFF. CDR3 DNA: TGTGCCAGCGAGGTCAGTTCGAACACCGGGGAGCTGTTTTTT.

This clone showed up just once. The chain links TRBV4-3 to TRBJ2-2; 7 bases map to TRBD2. Germline CDR1 LGHNA, CDR2 YSLEER. The CDR3 runs to 19 residues. V gave up 2 bases and J gave up 7 bases; unmatched junction bases: 19. As DNA, the CDR3 is TGCGCCAGCAGCCAAACGTTCGGGAGGACGAGCAACGGGGGCGGGGAGCTGTTTTTT. Amino acid sequence: CASSQTFGRTSNGGGELFF.

The chain joins TRBV7-9 to TRBJ2-3; TRBD1 aligns across 9 bases. The CDR3 runs to 18 residues. V trimming: 5 bases; J trimming: 0 bases; junction bases outside the gene matches: 12. Germline-derived CDR1 and CDR2 are SEHNR and FQNEAQ (reference sequence). CDR3 sequence: CASSATPDRGVSTDTQYF. The CDR3 coding sequence is TGTGCCAGCAGCGCCACCCCGGACAGGGGTGTCAGCACAGATACGCAGTATTTT.

V usage is TRBV4-1 and J usage is TRBJ1-2, with TRBD1 as a possible D gene (6 bases). V was clipped by 5 bases and J by 7 bases, with 23 bases between them. Germline lookup yields CDR1 MGHRA and CDR2 YSYEKL. The CDR3 is 16 amino acids. CDR3 loop: CASSIRDTDLSGGYTF. The DNA of the CDR3 is TGCGCCAGCAGCATCCGGGACACGGACCTCTCCGGTGGCTACACCTTC.

The chain has TRBV7-9 and TRBJ1-2; D is undetermined. This CDR3 is 14 amino acids long. Germline CDR1 reads SEHNR; CDR2 reads FQNEAQ (reference sequence). The germline V and J ends were trimmed by 0 bases and 4 bases, with 9 bases remaining between them. In DNA form, the CDR3 reads TGTGCCAGCAGCTTAGCGTCGGAGGGCTATGGCTACACCTTC. The encoded protein is CASSLASEGYGYTF.

The chain combines TRBV6-4 with TRBJ2-5; the D is unclear. Trimming left V 6 bases short and J 6 bases short, with 8 bases between. The length of the CDR3 is 11 residues. From germline, CDR1 is MRHNA and CDR2 SNTAGT. The CDR3 DNA reads as TGTGCCAGCAGCCGCAAGAAGACCCAGTACTTC. Translating gives CASSRKKTQYF.

V and J are TRBV28 and TRBJ1-1, with D possibly matching TRBD1 (5 bases). The ends were cut back, 5 bases at V and 4 bases at J, with 11 bases in the middle. The length of the CDR3 is 13 residues. The germline V gene has CDR1 MDHEN and CDR2 SYDVKM. This CDR3 is CASSVQGVTEAFF. The CDR3 region has the DNA TGTGCCAGCAGTGTCCAGGGAGTCACTGAAGCTTTCTTT. The full variable domain, rest sourced from reference TRBV28 and TRBJ1-1, is DVKVTQSSRYLVKRTGEKVFLECVQDMDHENMFWYRQDPGLGLRLIYFSYDVKMKEKGDIPEGYSVSREKKERFSLILESASTNQTSMYLCASSVQGVTEAFFGQGTRLTVV.

As concerns this clone: The sample has other DNA sequences that encode this CDR3 too. The chain combines TRBV7-9 with TRBJ1-5; D gene ambiguous. The CDR3 spans 14 residues. Trimming took off 1 base at V and 2 bases at J, with 6 bases between the two ends. The germline CDR1 and CDR2 sequences are SEHNR and FQNEAQ (reference sequence). In DNA form, the CDR3 reads TGTGCCAGCAGCTTAGACGCGGGCAATCAGCCCCAGCATTTT. Its protein product is CASSLDAGNQPQHF.

This clone was detected once. The rearrangement links TRBV19 to TRBJ2-2; 11 bases map to TRBD2. The CDR3 extends over 16 amino acids. CDR1 and CDR2 from the germline V gene are LNHDA and SQIVND (reference sequence). V was pared by 3 bases and J by 2 bases, with 2 bases of the junction left unmatched. CDR3 sequence reads: CASSIRLAGNTGELFF. The CDR3 DNA reads as TGTGCCAGTAGTATCCGACTAGCGGGAAACACCGGGGAGCTGTTTTTT.

This clone was seen a single time. The CDR3 bases are TGTGCCAGCAAGGGACTAGCCGTCGAGCAGTACTTC. Translated, it gives CASKGLAVEQYF. The chain has TRBV2 and TRBJ2-7; 9 bases are a match to TRBD2. The CDR3 consists of 12 residues. CDR1 is SNHLY, CDR2 FYNNEI, per germline. J lost 6 bases, V lost 7 bases, and 4 bases had no gene match.

To note about this clone: This CDR3 is also generated by other DNA sequences in the sample. The genes are TRBV7-6 and TRBJ2-7; D ambiguous. CDR1 and CDR2 from the germline V gene are SGHVS and FNYEAQ. This CDR3 contains 13 residues. V lost 2 bases and J lost 1, with 6 bases in between. The CDR3 bases are TGTGCCAGCAGCTTACACGGATCCTACGAGCAGTACTTC. Protein sequence: CASSLHGSYEQYF. The full variable domain, rest sourced from reference TRBV7-6 and TRBJ2-7, is GAGVSQSPRYKVTKRGQDVALRCDPISGHVSLYWYRQALGQGPEFLTYFNYEAQQDKSGLPNDRFSAERPEGSISTLTIQRTEQRDSAMYRCASSLHGSYEQYFGPGTRLTVT.

The table lists this clone with a few counts. This chain links TRBV19 with TRBJ1-2; D gene uncertain. The CDR3 totals 15 residues. Germline V gene lookup returns CDR1 LNHDA and CDR2 SQIVND (reference sequence). Trimming removed 0 bases at V and 4 bases at J, with 12 bases between. The DNA for the CDR3 is TGTGCCAGTAGTATAGATTTGGAGGAATTCTATGGCTACACCTTC. It translates to CASSIDLEEFYGYTF.

The chain couples TRBV7-2 to TRBJ2-7, with TRBD2 matching 8 bases. The CDR3 is 14 residues long. Unmatched junction bases numbered 2, after V lost 1 base and J lost 3 bases. Per germline, CDR1 SGHTA and CDR2 FQGNSA. The CDR3 loop reads CASSLEAGGYEQYF. The CDR3 region has the DNA TGTGCCAGCAGCTTAGAGGCGGGGGGCTACGAGCAGTACTTC. Full variable domain (missing parts from reference TRBV7-2 and TRBJ2-7): GAGVSQSPSNKVTEKGKDVELRCDPISGHTALYWYRQSLGQGLEFLIYFQGNSAPDKSGLPSDRFSAERTGGSVSTLTIQRTQQEDSAVYLCASSLEAGGYEQYFGPGTRLTVT.

The V and J genes are TRBV29-1 and TRBJ1-2; 9 nucleotides match TRBD1. Losses at the gene ends were 6 bases for V and 7 bases for J; bases not matched to a gene: 6. Looked up from germline, CDR1 is SQVTM and CDR2 is ANQGSEA. The CDR3 has 12 amino acids. This CDR3 is CSVNRGQLGYTF. The CDR3 nucleotides are TGCAGCGTAAACAGGGGGCAGCTTGGCTACACCTTC. The whole variable domain, filled in from reference TRBV29-1 and TRBJ1-2, reads SAVISQKPSRDICQRGTSLTIQCQVDSQVTMMFWYRQQPGQSLTLIATANQGSEATYESGFVIDKFPISRPNLTFSTLTVSNMSPEDSSIYLCSVNRGQLGYTFGSGTRLTVV.

The V and J genes are TRBV5-6 and TRBJ1-5; D gene unclear. This CDR3 comprises 14 residues. The germline V and J ends were trimmed by 1 base and 3 bases, with 8 bases remaining between them. CDR1 is SGHDT and CDR2 is YYEEEE in the germline V gene. As DNA, the CDR3 is TGTGCCAGCAGCTTGTTGGAGGCCAATCAGCCCCAGCATTTT. As protein: CASSLLEANQPQHF.

This sequence joins TRBV19 and TRBJ1-2, with TRBD1 matching 8 bases. The ends lost 5 bases at V and 5 bases at J; junction bases unmatched: 10. The CDR3 contains 15 residues. Germline V gene lookup returns CDR1 LNHDA and CDR2 SQIVND (reference sequence). The CDR3 here is CASSWFGTGTYGYTF. The CDR3 nucleotides read TGTGCCAGTAGTTGGTTCGGGACAGGAACTTATGGCTACACCTTC.

The chain combines TRBV5-1 with TRBJ2-5; 8 bases align to TRBD2. V lost 0 bases and J lost 3; bases outside the gene matches: 7. CDR1 is SGHRS and CDR2 is YFSETQ in the germline V gene. The length of the CDR3 is 16 residues. The CDR3 sequence: CASSLVPGGGKETQYF. CDR3 DNA: TGCGCCAGCAGCTTGGTCCCTGGCGGGGGGAAAGAGACCCAGTACTTC.

Turning to this clone: Different DNA sequences within this sample yield the same CDR3. The rearrangement uses TRBV4-1 and TRBJ2-2; 9 nucleotides line up with TRBD2. CDR1 and CDR2 (germline): MGHRA, YSYEKL. J was trimmed by 4 bases and V by 6 bases; bases with no gene match: 3. The CDR3 runs 14 residues. The CDR3 DNA reads TGCGCCAGCAGTTGGCGGGGGGGCACCGGGGAGCTGTTTTTT. Amino acid sequence: CASSWRGGTGELFF.

The V call is TRBV7-9, the J call TRBJ2-1; D is unclear. The V end lost 1 base, the J end lost 10 bases, and 11 bases lay between the germline ends. CDR1 SEHNR and CDR2 FQNEAQ come from the germline V gene (reference sequence). The CDR3 extends over 13 amino acids. CDR3 nucleotide sequence: TGTGCCAGCAGCTTAGAGGGCTCCTCGGAGCAGTTCTTC. This sequence encodes CASSLEGSSEQFF.

On this clone itself: Distinct nucleotide sequences in the sample also encode this CDR3. The CDR3 here is CASSYSGSGPTGELFF. In nucleotides, the CDR3 is TGTGCCAGCAGTTACTCGGGTAGCGGTCCCACCGGGGAGCTGTTTTTT. The chain joins TRBV6-5 to TRBJ2-2; maybe TRBD2 (6 bases). V shed 0 bases and J shed 4 bases, with 12 bases lying between them. CDR1 and CDR2 (germline): MNHEY, SVGAGI. CDR3 length: 16 residues.